These 30 T cell receptor beta chains originate from one sample sequenced in a study of OX40 agonist ivuxolimab in advanced cancers. Here immunoSEQ multiplex PCR was the method, and the copy in TCRdb shows in-frame clones only, minus some. This sample yields about 71,000 clones, of which around 94% are seen a single time; 15% to 18% belongs to the top ten. The source material was CD4+ or CD8+ T cells sorted from blood, sampled in a trial of the OX40 agonist ivuxolimab. These receptors were obtained from an adult with an advanced solid tumor such as melanoma, head and neck, liver or kidney cancer.

J is TRBJ2-1 and V is TRBV7-8; TRBD1 aligns across 7 bases. The V gene end was trimmed by 5 bases and the J gene end by 8 bases; junction bases not matched to a gene: 6. CDR3 size: 13 residues. The germline gives CDR1 SGHVS, CDR2 FQNEAQ. The CDR3 region is CASSATGFDEQFF. The CDR3 DNA reads TGTGCCAGCAGCGCGACAGGGTTCGATGAGCAGTTCTTC.

This chain links TRBV9 with TRBJ1-1; a weak D match, TRBD1 (6 bases). Germline CDR1 and CDR2: SGDLS and YYNGEE. The V end was cut by 0 bases, the J end by 1 base, with 10 bases between. The CDR3 contains 15 residues. The CDR3 region has the DNA TGTGCCAGCAGCGTAGGGGGGACACGGAACACTGAAGCTTTCTTT. It specifies CASSVGGTRNTEAFF.

This clone was counted between two and nine times. This chain joins TRBV9 and TRBJ1-1, with D uncertain. V lost 4 bases and J 1 base, leaving 8 bases between the germline ends. The CDR3 runs 13 residues. Per germline, CDR1 SGDLS and CDR2 YYNGEE. Here the CDR3 reads CASSPPSNTEAFF. The CDR3 DNA reads TGTGCCAGCAGCCCCCCCTCGAACACTGAAGCTTTCTTT.

The gene calls are TRBV27 and TRBJ1-1; D not resolved. Germline V gives CDR1 MNHEY, CDR2 SMNVEV (reference sequence). Trimming stripped 2 bases from V and 0 bases from J, with 10 bases between. The CDR3 covers 15 residues. CDR3 region: CASSLDGRMNTEAFF. The CDR3 DNA reads TGTGCCAGCAGTTTAGACGGACGAATGAACACTGAAGCTTTCTTT.

This chain joins TRBV27 and TRBJ2-5; a possible D gene is TRBD1 (6 bases). Between the trimmed V and J ends, which lost 6 bases and 5 bases, there was a span of 22 bases. The CDR3 runs to 16 residues. Germline CDR1 reads MNHEY; CDR2 reads SMNVEV (reference sequence). DNA for the CDR3: TGTGCCAGCAGCCCGGGGACACTCAAGTATGGGGAGACCCAGTACTTC. Residues: CASSPGTLKYGETQYF.

V and J are TRBV7-8 and TRBJ1-2; 7 positions match TRBD1. V shed 3 bases, J shed 5 bases, and the junction held 12 bases outside the gene matches. Germline-derived CDR1 and CDR2 are SGHVS and FQNEAQ. The CDR3 runs 16 residues. The CDR3 loop reads CASSLNRGTSLYGYTF. CDR3 nucleotides: TGTGCCAGCAGCTTGAACAGGGGTACCTCTCTTTATGGCTACACCTTC.

V and J are TRBV11-2 and TRBJ2-3; 8 positions match TRBD2. The CDR3 is made up of 17 amino acids. CDR1 SGHAT and CDR2 FQNNGV come from the germline V gene. Trimming removed 0 bases from V and 0 bases from J; junction bases left unmatched: 5. The CDR3 here is CASSLDRLAPSTDTQYF. Written as DNA, the CDR3 is TGTGCCAGCAGCTTAGATCGACTAGCGCCAAGCACAGATACGCAGTATTTT.

The chain links TRBV19 to TRBJ2-7; 8 nucleotides line up with TRBD1. CDR1 is LNHDA, CDR2 SQIVND, per germline (reference sequence). Losses at the gene ends were 6 bases for V and 3 bases for J; bases not matched to a gene: 7. CDR3 size: 14 residues. CDR3 protein: CASRPGTGDYEQYF. CDR3 nucleotides: TGTGCCAGTAGGCCCGGGACAGGAGACTACGAGCAGTACTTC.

This clone showed up just once. V and J are TRBV7-6 and TRBJ1-4; tentatively, D is TRBD1 (6 bases). Germline V gene lookup returns CDR1 SGHVS and CDR2 FNYEAQ. Trimming shortened V by 5 bases and J by 7 bases, and 20 bases separated the two germline ends. The CDR3 totals 16 residues. The CDR3 here is CASSLWGGQGGEKLFF. The CDR3, as DNA: TGTGCCAGCAGCCTGTGGGGGGGGCAGGGCGGTGAAAAACTGTTTTTT.

This chain links TRBV29-1 with TRBJ2-1, with 13 bases that match TRBD2. The CDR3 totals 14 residues. Germline V CDR1 and CDR2: SQVTM, ANQGSEA. V lost 7 bases, J lost 7 bases, and 7 bases stayed unmatched. The CDR3: CSADQGLAGNEQFF. The CDR3 nucleotides are TGCAGCGCCGATCAGGGACTAGCGGGAAATGAGCAGTTCTTC.

The chain uses TRBV9 and TRBJ2-1; 7 nucleotides match TRBD2. V dropped 0 bases and J dropped 10; count of bases not matched to a gene: 10. Germline assignment: CDR1 SGDLS and CDR2 YYNGEE. The CDR3 consists of 15 residues. The DNA of the CDR3 is TGTGCCAGCAGCGTAGAGATGGGAGGGCTTTGGGAGCAGTTCTTC. This encodes CASSVEMGGLWEQFF.

The chain joins TRBV4-3 to TRBJ1-6, with D perhaps TRBD1 (5 bases). The CDR3 length is 15 residues. Germline CDR1 and CDR2: LGHNA and YSLEER. Trimming left V 0 bases short and J 9 bases short, with 12 bases between. DNA for the CDR3: TGCGCCAGCAGCCAAGATTCCCAGGGTGGTTCACCCCTCCACTTT. Translating it yields CASSQDSQGGSPLHF.

This clone is a singleton in its sample. Here the CDR3 reads CATGQASNEQYF. In nucleotides, the CDR3 is TGTGCCACCGGACAGGCTTCCAACGAGCAGTACTTC. The V call is TRBV27, the J call TRBJ2-7, with 7 bases fitting TRBD1. V trimming: 10 bases; J trimming: 5 bases; junction bases outside the gene matches: 8. The CDR3 is made up of 12 amino acids. Germline values: CDR1 MNHEY, CDR2 SMNVEV (reference sequence).

This clone was detected only once. V usage is TRBV27 and J usage is TRBJ1-5; D possibly corresponds to TRBD1 (5 bases). This CDR3 region has 13 residues. In germline, CDR1 is MNHEY, CDR2 SMNVEV (reference sequence). Between the trimmed V and J ends, which lost 4 bases and 6 bases, there was a span of 10 bases. This CDR3 reads CASSYSTGQPQHF. CDR3 nucleotides: TGTGCCAGCAGTTACTCTACAGGTCAGCCCCAGCATTTT.

V and J are TRBV27 and TRBJ2-7; D not certain. The CDR3 sequence is 12 residues long. Germline V gene sequence: CDR1 MNHEY, CDR2 SMNVEV (reference sequence). Trimming stripped 5 bases from V and 4 bases from J, with 9 bases between. The CDR3 sequence is CASSPTVYEQYF. For the CDR3, the DNA is TGTGCCAGCAGTCCTACAGTGTACGAGCAGTACTTC.

This chain uses TRBV27 with TRBJ2-1; D is unresolved. The CDR3 contains 14 residues. Trimming pared 1 base from V and 0 bases from J, leaving 4 bases between. Germline V lookup: CDR1 MNHEY, CDR2 SMNVEV (reference sequence). The CDR3 DNA is TGTGCCAGCAGTTTATTCGACTCCTACAATGAGCAGTTCTTC. Its protein product is CASSLFDSYNEQFF.

The chain has TRBV9 and TRBJ2-1; 12 bases line up with TRBD1. Unmatched junction bases numbered 10, after V lost 4 bases and J lost 8 bases. The CDR3 is made up of 16 amino acids. Germline CDR1 SGDLS, CDR2 YYNGEE. CDR3 region: CASSTRAGTGGDEQFF. The DNA of the CDR3 is TGTGCCAGCAGCACCCGAGCAGGGACAGGGGGCGATGAGCAGTTCTTC.

V and J are TRBV29-1 and TRBJ2-7; D remains ambiguous. Deletions cut 1 base from V and 2 bases from J, with 9 bases between. This CDR3 has 13 amino acids. Germline assignment: CDR1 SQVTM and CDR2 ANQGSEA. The CDR3, as DNA: TGCAGCGTTGAAGCCTCCGAGGCCTACGAGCAGTACTTC. This codes for CSVEASEAYEQYF.

This chain uses TRBV7-2 with TRBJ1-1, with TRBD1 identical over 7 bases. This CDR3 has 14 residues. Germline CDR1 reads SGHTA; CDR2 reads FQGNSA. V gave up 4 bases and J gave up 1 base; unmatched junction bases: 3. DNA of the CDR3: TGTGCCAGCAGCTCGGGACAGACGAACACTGAAGCTTTCTTT. Translation gives CASSSGQTNTEAFF. The variable domain in full, completed from reference TRBV7-2 and TRBJ1-1, reads GAGVSQSPSNKVTEKGKDVELRCDPISGHTALYWYRQSLGQGLEFLIYFQGNSAPDKSGLPSDRFSAERTGGSVSTLTIQRTQQEDSAVYLCASSSGQTNTEAFFGQGTRLTVV.

The chain uses TRBV4-3 and TRBJ1-4; 10 bases fit TRBD1. This CDR3 comprises 16 residues. CDR1 is LGHNA, CDR2 YSLEER, per germline. Trimming cost V 0 bases and J 7 bases; bases outside gene matches: 5. CDR3 in amino acids: CASSQDGGQGIEKLFF. Here the CDR3 DNA reads TGCGCCAGCAGCCAAGATGGGGGACAGGGGATTGAAAAACTGTTTTTT.

The genes are TRBV27 and TRBJ1-6; D call uncertain. In germline, CDR1 is MNHEY, CDR2 SMNVEV (reference sequence). The CDR3 covers 14 residues. The ends were cut back, 5 bases at V and 15 bases at J, with 20 bases in the middle. CDR3 in amino acids: CASSLVGGVSILHF. CDR3 sequence (DNA): TGTGCCAGCAGTCTGGTGGGCGGGGTCAGTATCCTCCACTTT.

The gene calls are TRBV29-1 and TRBJ2-7; D is ambiguous. V was shortened by 3 bases and J by 5 bases, with 14 bases between the two germline ends. The germline gives CDR1 SQVTM, CDR2 ANQGSEA. The CDR3 covers 13 residues. The CDR3 sequence: CSVDLGTTNEQYF. CDR3 nucleotide sequence: TGCAGCGTTGACTTGGGCACCACCAACGAGCAGTACTTC.

The chain recombines TRBV2 with TRBJ1-5; D possibly corresponds to TRBD1 (5 bases). Per germline, CDR1 SNHLY and CDR2 FYNNEI. This CDR3 has 15 residues. V dropped 3 bases and J dropped 7 bases, with 16 bases sitting between them. The CDR3, as DNA: TGTGCCAGCAGTGAGTGGGGACCACTGGACCAGCCCCAGCATTTT. The encoded protein is CASSEWGPLDQPQHF.

The chain combines TRBV19 with TRBJ2-1; 7 bases fit TRBD2. Germline CDR1 reads LNHDA; CDR2 reads SQIVND (reference sequence). The CDR3 loop spans 15 amino acids. J lost 1 base, V lost 2 bases, and 2 bases had no gene match. CDR3 DNA: TGTGCCAGTAGTATAAGCGGGGAGTCCTACAATGAGCAGTTCTTC. The encoded protein is CASSISGESYNEQFF.

This rearrangement joins TRBV5-1 to TRBJ1-2; 8 bases agree with TRBD1. The CDR3 has 15 amino acids. Per germline, CDR1 SGHRS and CDR2 YFSETQ. V was pared by 0 bases and J by 3 bases, with 4 bases of the junction left unmatched. The CDR3 bases are TGCGCCAGCAGCTTGGAGGACAGGGCGGACTATGGCTACACCTTC. Translated, it gives CASSLEDRADYGYTF.

V and J are TRBV7-3 and TRBJ1-4; 7 bases agree with TRBD1. Germline-derived CDR1 and CDR2 are SGHTA and FQGTGA. Germline trimming cut 0 bases from V and 3 bases from J; bases unmatched to any gene: 10. The CDR3 covers 18 residues. The DNA of the CDR3 is TGTGCCAGCAGCTTAACGACCCTACACAGGGGCCCTAATGAAAAACTGTTTTTT. It codes for CASSLTTLHRGPNEKLFF.

V is TRBV2 and J is TRBJ1-2, with 8 positions matching TRBD1. The germline V gene has CDR1 SNHLY and CDR2 FYNNEI. This CDR3 region has 15 residues. The V and J ends lost 4 bases and 8 bases, in that order; junction bases with no gene match: 12. The CDR3 reads CASSGGQEWKEGYTF. CDR3 sequence (DNA): TGTGCCAGCAGTGGGGGACAGGAGTGGAAGGAGGGCTACACCTTC.

The chain recombines TRBV19 with TRBJ2-3; D call uncertain. Germline CDR1 reads LNHDA; CDR2 reads SQIVND (reference sequence). The CDR3 contains 13 residues. Trimming removed 9 bases from V and 0 bases from J, with 10 bases in between. For the CDR3, the DNA is TGTGCCAGCCGTGGTCCTAGCACAGATACGCAGTATTTT. Its translation is CASRGPSTDTQYF.

This rearrangement joins TRBV27 to TRBJ1-1; no reliable D call. This CDR3 is built from 14 residues. Germline lookup yields CDR1 MNHEY and CDR2 SMNVEV (reference sequence). The V end lost 6 bases, the J end lost 1 base, and 12 bases lay between the germline ends. The chain's CDR3 is CASRTPGKNTEAFF. DNA of the CDR3: TGTGCCAGCAGGACCCCCGGCAAGAACACTGAAGCTTTCTTT.

The V and J genes are TRBV4-1 and TRBJ1-2; D not resolved. Trimming took 1 base from V and 6 from J, leaving 15 bases between them. Germline V gene sequence: CDR1 MGHRA, CDR2 YSYEKL. CDR3 length equals 15 residues. Written as DNA, the CDR3 is TGCGCCAGCAGCCAAGTCATCGGGAGGGTAGATGGCTACACCTTC. It codes for CASSQVIGRVDGYTF.